This T cell receptor beta chain was obtained from a study of neurological immune-mediated disorders. Study-level points and caveats: Expansion of TCR clones was greatest in HTLV-1-associated myelopathy and smallest in multiple sclerosis, where it fell below that of healthy controls.

5'RACE employing 10-nucleotide random UMIs yielded the cDNA. Every sequencing run generated over 160 million TCR-beta sequences from 15-18 subjects. TCRdb processed the 5' RACE reads anew with MiXCR; each CDR3 protein has one entry. The sample comprises fewer than 50,000 distinct CDR3 sequences, roughly 10% of which are singletons, and about 4% rests with the top ten. Indicated time point: technical triplicate 1. The unsorted libraries were made from 2 million PBMCs kept at -80 C. This CDR3 region has 11 residues. Per germline, CDR1 SNHLY and CDR2 FYNNEI. Trimming shortened V by 3 bases and J by 4 bases, and 4 bases separated the two germline ends. This clonotype was seen repeatedly, ten times or more. The antigen is unknown.

Sequenced input: PBMCs. The clonotype originates from a man aged 60-69 years with HTLV-1-associated myelopathy (HAM/TSP). The chain links TRBV2 to TRBJ2-7; D unresolved. The DNA of the CDR3 is TGTGCCAGCAGTGAGATATACGAGCAGTACTTC. Translation gives CASSEIYEQYF.